This T cell receptor (beta chain) was found in a study of siplizumab effects on memory and regulatory T cells. On this clone itself: What it binds is not known.

The germline V gene has CDR1 SGHRS and CDR2 YFSETQ. The V gene lost 0 bases and the J gene lost 3 bases, with 13 bases spanning the gap. The CDR3 loop spans 15 amino acids. Study findings and constraints: Mean Treg-derived proportions of mappable alloreactive CD4+ clones were less than 80% for siplizumab and roughly 30% for controls. Both greater diversity than memory cells and a major contribution to the alloresponse seemed to characterize naive T cells.

The method was immunoSEQ multiplex PCR; TCRdb's version includes in-frame clones alone and lacks a portion of them. Of 100,000 or so clones listed, under 95% were seen once; the top ten hold around 0.68%. This rearrangement joins TRBV5-1 to TRBJ2-7; D assignment may be TRBD1 or TRBD2 (7 bases each). The sequenced sample consisted of Tregs sorted from blood. The receptor was isolated from a human donor in good health. CDR3 residues: CASSLGPGGDYEQYF. CDR3 DNA sequence: TGCGCCAGCAGCTTGGGTCCAGGGGGGGACTACGAGCAGTACTTC.